This T cell receptor beta chain originates from a study of cytomegalovirus exposure and HLA in healthy donors. Study-wide context: Across almost 400 genotyped donors, approximately 80% landed in the Caucasian-associated ancestry cluster.

PCR was performed using 60 Vbeta and 13 Jbeta primers. Sequenced by immunoSEQ multiplex PCR; TCRdb stores in-frame clones only, minus some. The top ten hold roughly 6% of the sample, which has roughly 36,000 clones, about 80% seen once. Germline CDR1 is MNHEY and CDR2 is SMNVEV (reference sequence). Germline trimming cut 8 bases from V and 4 bases from J; bases unmatched to any gene: 6. The length of the CDR3 is 13 residues. Sequencing used PBMCs. V gene TRBV27 combines with J gene TRBJ1-1; the match to TRBD1 covers 8 bases. The TCR sequence derives from a male donor in good health and CMV-seronegative. The CDR3 DNA sequence: TGTGCCAGCTCGTTGGACAGGGCCACTGAAGCTTTCTTT. This translates into CASSLDRATEAFF.